Each of the 2 T cell receptor beta chains below was sequenced from the same sample in a study of blood T cell repertoires in COVID-19. Generated by immunoSEQ multiplex PCR, the TCRdb table keeps only in-frame clones and is missing some. Of about 300,000 clones listed, about nine tenths are singletons. Specimen: peripheral blood. These TCRs come from a woman in her 30s who had recovered from COVID-19.

The genes are TRBV19 and TRBJ2-7, with TRBD1 identical over 7 bases. The CDR3 runs 14 residues. Germline lookup yields CDR1 LNHDA and CDR2 SQIVND (reference sequence). V lost 4 bases, J lost 4 bases, and 7 bases stayed unmatched. CDR3 protein: CASSTGGAKYEQYF. In DNA, the CDR3 is TGTGCCAGTAGTACAGGGGGAGCGAAGTACGAGCAGTACTTC.

The J gene is TRBJ2-6, the V gene TRBV4-2, with no clear D. Per germline, CDR1 LGHNA and CDR2 YNFKEQ. Trimming removed 0 bases from V and 0 bases from J, with 12 bases in between. This CDR3 is built from 18 residues. CDR3 in DNA: TGTGCCAGCAGCCAAGAACAGCCATTTTCCTCTGGGGCCAACGTCCTGACTTTC. Translating gives CASSQEQPFSSGANVLTF.